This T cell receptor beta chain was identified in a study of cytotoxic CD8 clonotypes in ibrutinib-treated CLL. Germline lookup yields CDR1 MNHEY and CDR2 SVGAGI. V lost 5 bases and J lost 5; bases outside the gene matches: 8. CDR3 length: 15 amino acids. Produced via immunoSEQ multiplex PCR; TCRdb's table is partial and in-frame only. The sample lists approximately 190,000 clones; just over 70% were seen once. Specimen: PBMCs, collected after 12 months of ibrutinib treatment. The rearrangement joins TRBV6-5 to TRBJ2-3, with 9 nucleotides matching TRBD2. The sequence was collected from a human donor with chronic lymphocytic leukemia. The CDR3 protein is CASSRAGGTGDTQYF. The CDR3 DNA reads TGTGCCAGCAGTAGAGCGGGGGGTACGGGAGATACGCAGTATTTT.